This TCR beta chain was captured by sequencing in a study of blood T cell repertoires in COVID-19. Whole-study context: Both acute and convalescent COVID-19 samples were obtained from the United States, Italy and Spain. T cells, B-cell-depleted T cells, or PBMCs provided the cDNA or gDNA that served as material.

This CDR3 comprises 13 residues. CDR1 SEHNR and CDR2 FQNEAQ come from the germline V gene (reference sequence). V gave up 3 bases and J gave up 8 bases; unmatched junction bases: 3. Per the authors' pipeline: Quantification of nucleated cells was approximated via reference gene primer amplification. The table came from immunoSEQ multiplex PCR; TCRdb's copy has only in-frame clones and leaves some out. That table supplies the V and J calls and clone size; D and trimming were determined from the DNA. The table has a few hundred thousand clones, around 84% seen once; the top ten hold around 3.4%. V and J are TRBV7-9 and TRBJ1-4, with TRBD1 matching 7 bases. The sample was peripheral blood. The source is a young woman with acute or convalescent COVID-19. CDR3 bases: TGTGCCAGCAGCTTCGGGGACAGCGAAAAACTGTTTTTT. The encoded protein is CASSFGDSEKLFF. Full variable domain (remainder filled in from reference TRBV7-9 and TRBJ1-4): DTGVSQNPRHKITKRGQNVTFRCDPISEHNRLYWYRQTLGQGPEFLTYFQNEAQLEKSRLLSDRFSAERPKGSFSTLEIQRTEQGDSAMYLCASSFGDSEKLFFGSGTQLSVL.